One sample yielded the 30 T cell receptor beta chains listed below, sequenced in a study of Ad26.COV2.S vaccination and SARS-CoV-2 variants. Sample treatment: 15 to 20 received Ad26.COV2.S at low or high dose, single or two shots; roughly five received placebo; per-sample allocation not given. Sampling happened 63 days after the first vaccine or placebo injection. TCRdb's copy holds only in-frame clones and misses some; the assay was immunoSEQ multiplex PCR. The sample yields about half a million clones, about 88% seen once. This specimen consisted of peripheral blood, obtained in a trial of Ad26.COV2.S vaccine versus placebo. The receptor set was obtained from a person aged 18-60 years who received the Ad26.COV2.S COVID-19 vaccine or a placebo.

The J gene is TRBJ2-7, the V gene TRBV6-2 or TRBV6-3; 10 bases are shared with TRBD2. The J segment lost 4 bases and the V segment lost 5 bases, leaving 11 bases of the junction unmatched. The CDR3 is made up of 16 amino acids. The germline V gene encodes CDR1 MNHEY and CDR2 SVGEGT. The chain's CDR3 is CASSPRVSGGFYEQYF. CDR3 nucleotide sequence: TGTGCCAGCAGTCCCCGAGTTAGCGGGGGGTTTTACGAGCAGTACTTC.

This clone appeared a single time. CDR3: CASSSRTGWAGNTIYF. The CDR3 DNA follows: TGTGCCAGCAGTTCACGGACAGGTTGGGCTGGAAACACCATATATTTT. V gene TRBV28 combines with J gene TRBJ1-3, with TRBD1 matching 7 bases. Unmatched junction bases numbered 8, after V lost 4 bases and J lost 2 bases. This CDR3 contains 16 residues. The germline V gene encodes CDR1 MDHEN and CDR2 SYDVKM. Together with reference TRBV28 and TRBJ1-3, the CDR3 gives the full variable domain: DVKVTQSSRYLVKRTGEKVFLECVQDMDHENMFWYRQDPGLGLRLIYFSYDVKMKEKGDIPEGYSVSREKKERFSLILESASTNQTSMYLCASSSRTGWAGNTIYFGEGSWLTVV.

The rearrangement joins TRBV9 to TRBJ2-7, with D tentatively TRBD1 (6 bases). V gave up 3 bases and J gave up 6 bases, with 10 bases separating them. Germline values: CDR1 SGDLS, CDR2 YYNGEE. The CDR3 loop spans 12 amino acids. DNA of the CDR3: TGTGCCAGCAGCGGGCAGGGGTTCGAGCAGTACTTC. Translating gives CASSGQGFEQYF.

This rearrangement joins TRBV5-1 to TRBJ2-2, with D hard to call. The CDR3 has 16 residues. V was trimmed by 3 bases and J by 3 bases, leaving 15 bases between them. The germline CDR1 and CDR2 sequences are SGHRS and YFSETQ. The CDR3 loop reads CASSWGVNQDTGELFF. CDR3 coding DNA: TGCGCCAGCAGCTGGGGTGTTAATCAGGACACCGGGGAGCTGTTTTTT. Full variable domain (rest looked up from reference TRBV5-1 and TRBJ2-2): KAGVTQTPRYLIKTRGQQVTLSCSPISGHRSVSWYQQTPGQGLQFLFEYFSETQRNKGNFPGRFSGRQFSNSRSEMNVSTLELGDSALYLCASSWGVNQDTGELFFGEGSRLTVL.

The chain recombines TRBV7-2 with TRBJ2-1; 9 bases align to TRBD2. V lost 3 bases and J lost 6; bases outside the gene matches: 9. Germline loops: CDR1 SGHTA, CDR2 FQGNSA. The CDR3 runs to 16 residues. The CDR3 protein is CASSFSLSGGINEQFF. The CDR3 DNA reads as TGTGCCAGCAGCTTCTCTCTGAGCGGGGGGATCAATGAGCAGTTCTTC.

Points on this clone: This sample includes further DNA sequences coding for the same CDR3. The rearrangement links TRBV11-3 to TRBJ2-3; D call uncertain. Germline V gene data show CDR1 as SGHNT and CDR2 as YENEEA. V shed 1 base and J shed 1 base, with 9 bases lying between them. The CDR3 is made up of 15 amino acids. In nucleotides, the CDR3 is TGTGCCAGCAGCTTAGGACGTGGTGGCACAGATACGCAGTATTTT. This codes for CASSLGRGGTDTQYF.

The CDR3 here is CASSLVVSGGARETQYF. DNA of the CDR3: TGTGCCAGCAGCTTAGTTGTTAGCGGGGGGGCCAGGGAGACCCAGTACTTC. The chain combines TRBV7-6 with TRBJ2-5; 11 bases align to TRBD2. Per the germline V gene, CDR1 is SGHVS and CDR2 is FNYEAQ. Unmatched junction bases numbered 9, after V lost 1 base and J lost 5 bases. The CDR3 totals 17 residues.

This clone showed up just once. The J gene is TRBJ2-7, the V gene TRBV7-6, with D possibly matching TRBD2 (6 bases). Looked up from germline, CDR1 is SGHVS and CDR2 is FNYEAQ. V dropped 0 bases and J dropped 2 bases, with 11 bases sitting between them. The CDR3 extends over 15 amino acids. CDR3 in DNA: TGTGCCAGCAGCTTAGCCCCGGAGGGTCCCTACGAGCAGTACTTC. It specifies CASSLAPEGPYEQYF.

J is TRBJ1-2 and V is TRBV6-4; D is unclear. V lost 5 bases, J lost 7 bases, and 17 bases lay in between. CDR3 length equals 14 residues. The germline gives CDR1 MRHNA, CDR2 SNTAGT. CDR3 region: CASSPQPGAVGYTF. The CDR3 DNA follows: TGTGCCAGCAGTCCCCAGCCCGGAGCGGTTGGCTACACCTTC.

V and J are TRBV19 and TRBJ2-2; 8 nucleotides line up with TRBD1. CDR1 and CDR2 from the germline V gene are LNHDA and SQIVND (reference sequence). The CDR3 length is 15 residues. The ends lost 5 bases at V and 5 bases at J; junction bases unmatched: 7. The CDR3 loop reads CASSWDRTLTGELFF. For the CDR3, the DNA is TGTGCCAGTAGTTGGGACAGGACATTAACCGGGGAGCTGTTTTTT.

This chain connects TRBV6-5 to TRBJ1-3; no reliable D call. The CDR3 spans 15 residues. Germline assignment: CDR1 MNHEY and CDR2 SVGAGI. V gave up 0 bases and J gave up 0 bases, with 6 bases separating them. DNA of the CDR3: TGTGCCAGCAGTTACTCGAAGAACTCTGGAAACACCATATATTTT. Translating it yields CASSYSKNSGNTIYF.

This clone was picked up one time. The rearrangement uses TRBV5-1 and TRBJ1-4; D not certain. In germline, CDR1 is SGHRS, CDR2 YFSETQ. The CDR3 has 14 residues. The V and J ends lost 4 bases and 5 bases respectively, with 12 bases between them. The CDR3 nucleotides read TGCGCCAGCAGCGTGGACGGAGAGAATGAAAAACTGTTTTTT. Protein: CASSVDGENEKLFF. The variable domain in full, completed from reference TRBV5-1 and TRBJ1-4, reads KAGVTQTPRYLIKTRGQQVTLSCSPISGHRSVSWYQQTPGQGLQFLFEYFSETQRNKGNFPGRFSGRQFSNSRSEMNVSTLELGDSALYLCASSVDGENEKLFFGSGTQLSVL.

The J gene is TRBJ1-2, the V gene TRBV2; D is possibly TRBD1 (5 bases). CDR1 and CDR2 from the germline V gene are SNHLY and FYNNEI. Trimming removed 8 bases from V and 6 bases from J, with 13 bases in between. The CDR3 spans 12 residues. The DNA of the CDR3 is TGTGCCAGCCGCAGGGTTGGAGATGGCTACACCTTC. The encoded protein is CASRRVGDGYTF.

The chain links TRBV4-1 to TRBJ2-7, with D perhaps matching TRBD1 or TRBD2 (5 bases each). V lost 4 bases to trimming and J lost 4 bases, with 17 bases between them. The germline V gene has CDR1 MGHRA and CDR2 YSYEKL. This CDR3 is 15 amino acids long. The CDR3 DNA follows: TGCGCCAGCAGCCCGGCTGGGGGAGCCAAGTACGAGCAGTACTTC. Protein product: CASSPAGGAKYEQYF.

The V gene is TRBV6-5, the J gene TRBJ2-1; possibly TRBD2 for D (6 bases). Looked up from germline, CDR1 is MNHEY and CDR2 is SVGAGI. This CDR3 comprises 13 residues. Deletions cut 0 bases from V and 15 bases from J, with 15 bases between. CDR3 region: CASSYSGGSMWFF. Written as DNA, the CDR3 is TGTGCCAGCAGTTACTCGGGGGGTTCAATGTGGTTCTTC.

This clone was recorded only once. This chain connects TRBV15 to TRBJ1-2, with no clear D. This CDR3 has 14 amino acids. The germline V and J ends were trimmed by 3 bases and 6 bases, with 14 bases remaining between them. CDR1 and CDR2 (germline): LNHNV, YYDKDF (reference sequence). The CDR3 sequence is CATSRPPGFHGYTF. The CDR3 nucleotides read TGTGCCACCAGCAGGCCGCCAGGTTTTCATGGCTACACCTTC.

The chain links TRBV11-2 to TRBJ2-7; 8 nucleotides line up with TRBD1. V lost 1 base and J lost 6; bases outside the gene matches: 11. In germline, CDR1 is SGHAT, CDR2 FQNNGV. This CDR3 comprises 16 residues. Here the CDR3 reads CASSLARGQGLVEQYF. CDR3 DNA sequence: TGTGCCAGCAGCTTAGCCCGCGGACAGGGTCTCGTCGAGCAGTACTTC. The whole variable domain, remainder taken from reference TRBV11-2 and TRBJ2-7, is EAGVAQSPRYKIIEKRQSVAFWCNPISGHATLYWYQQILGQGPKLLIQFQNNGVVDDSQLPKDRFSAERLKGVDSTLKIQPAKLEDSAVYLCASSLARGQGLVEQYFGPGTRLTVT.

The chain joins TRBV5-1 to TRBJ2-2, with D perhaps matching TRBD1 (6 bases). The ends were cut back, 0 bases at V and 0 bases at J, with 15 bases in the middle. Germline CDR1 reads SGHRS; CDR2 reads YFSETQ. The CDR3 loop spans 18 amino acids. The CDR3 DNA sequence: TGCGCCAGCAGCTTGGCCCGTAGGACAGCCTCGAACACCGGGGAGCTGTTTTTT. Translated: CASSLARRTASNTGELFF.

The J gene is TRBJ1-5, the V gene TRBV9; TRBD1 matches at 7 bases. Germline trimming cut 3 bases from V and 7 bases from J; bases unmatched to any gene: 10. The CDR3 has 15 amino acids. Germline loops: CDR1 SGDLS, CDR2 YYNGEE. For the CDR3, the DNA is TGTGCCAGCAGCGCCAGCGACAGGGTGGGACAGCCCCAGCATTTT. Amino acids: CASSASDRVGQPQHF.

CDR3 nucleotide sequence: TGTGCCAGCAGTGGGCAGGAGAATGAAAAACTGTTTTTT. Translated, it gives CASSGQENEKLFF. The rearrangement links TRBV28 to TRBJ1-4, with D unresolved. Trimming removed 5 bases from V and 5 bases from J, with 9 bases in between. Germline V gene sequence: CDR1 MDHEN, CDR2 SYDVKM. This CDR3 is built from 13 residues. Full variable domain (outside the CDR3, taken from reference TRBV28 and TRBJ1-4): DVKVTQSSRYLVKRTGEKVFLECVQDMDHENMFWYRQDPGLGLRLIYFSYDVKMKEKGDIPEGYSVSREKKERFSLILESASTNQTSMYLCASSGQENEKLFFGSGTQLSVL.

The V gene is TRBV28, the J gene TRBJ2-3; maybe TRBD2 (6 bases). This CDR3 is 15 amino acids long. Trimming shortened V by 5 bases and J by 3 bases, and 15 bases separated the two germline ends. Germline values: CDR1 MDHEN, CDR2 SYDVKM. DNA for the CDR3: TGTGCCAGCAGTACCCTTAGCGGAAATACAGATACGCAGTATTTT. The encoded protein is CASSTLSGNTDTQYF.

This clone came up once. This chain links TRBV3-1 (or the pseudogene TRBV3-2) with TRBJ1-2, with D perhaps matching TRBD1 (6 bases). V lost 4 bases to trimming and J lost 0 bases, with 18 bases between them. CDR3 length: 17 residues. Per the germline V gene, CDR1 is LGHDT and CDR2 is YNNKEL (reference sequence). The CDR3: CASSPWGARASNYGYTF. CDR3 coding DNA: TGTGCCAGCAGCCCCTGGGGGGCCAGGGCTTCTAACTATGGCTACACCTTC.

This chain joins TRBV29-1 and TRBJ2-3, with 8 positions matching TRBD2. V shed 4 bases, J shed 6 bases, and the junction held 3 bases outside the gene matches. CDR1 SQVTM and CDR2 ANQGSEA come from the germline V gene. This CDR3 has 12 residues. The CDR3 loop is CSVGGGRDTQYF. In nucleotides, the CDR3 is TGCAGCGTTGGGGGCGGGAGGGATACGCAGTATTTT.

The sample holds a few counts of this clone. The genes are TRBV9 and TRBJ1-6, with D uncertain. The CDR3 loop spans 15 amino acids. V lost 2 bases and J lost 7, with 13 bases in between. In germline, CDR1 is SGDLS, CDR2 YYNGEE. CDR3 sequence: CASSVSHVGNSPLHF. The CDR3 coding sequence is TGTGCCAGCAGCGTCTCTCATGTGGGGAATTCACCCCTCCACTTT.

The rearrangement joins TRBV19 to TRBJ2-2, with D hard to call. The ends were cut back, 7 bases at V and 4 bases at J, with 16 bases in the middle. Germline V gene data show CDR1 as LNHDA and CDR2 as SQIVND (reference sequence). The CDR3 extends over 15 amino acids. Here the CDR3 reads CASKLKAPGTGELFF. For the CDR3, the DNA is TGTGCCAGTAAACTAAAAGCTCCGGGCACCGGGGAGCTGTTTTTT.

This chain joins TRBV12-3 or TRBV12-4 and TRBJ2-1; 8 positions agree with TRBD2. V was pared by 5 bases and J by 15 bases, with 9 bases of the junction left unmatched. The CDR3 consists of 12 residues. The CDR3 protein is CASSIGTRGAFF. Written as DNA, the CDR3 is TGTGCCAGCAGTATAGGGACTAGGGGGGCGTTCTTC.

J is TRBJ2-7 and V is TRBV19, with 9 bases matching TRBD1. This CDR3 has 15 residues. The ends lost 2 bases at V and 2 bases at J; junction bases unmatched: 4. Germline CDR1 LNHDA, CDR2 SQIVND (reference sequence). In DNA, the CDR3 is TGTGCCAGTAGTATAACGGACAGGGGCCCCTACGAGCAGTACTTC. Protein: CASSITDRGPYEQYF.

The chain carries TRBV13 and TRBJ2-1; 14 bases agree with TRBD2. CDR1 and CDR2 from the germline V gene are PRHDT and FYEKMQ (reference sequence). V lost 7 bases, J lost 6 bases, and 5 bases stayed unmatched. The CDR3 totals 15 residues. CDR3 coding DNA: TGTGCCAGCAAGAGGGGGACTAGCGGGAGCAATGAGCAGTTCTTC. It codes for CASKRGTSGSNEQFF.

This chain uses TRBV11-1 with TRBJ2-3; tentatively, D is TRBD1 (5 bases). Germline values: CDR1 SGHAT, CDR2 FQDESV (reference sequence). Deletions cut 3 bases from V and 1 base from J, with 5 bases between. CDR3 length equals 13 residues. Written as DNA, the CDR3 is TGTGCCAGCAGCTTCAGGGGCACAGATACGCAGTATTTT. Encoded protein: CASSFRGTDTQYF.

The chain has TRBV10-3 and TRBJ1-3; D not resolved. The CDR3 loop spans 13 amino acids. Germline assignment: CDR1 ENHRY and CDR2 SYGVKD. V was shortened by 10 bases and J by 4 bases, with 14 bases between the two germline ends. The CDR3 sequence is CATLDGNGNTIYF. Here the CDR3 DNA reads TGTGCCACCCTTGACGGGAACGGAAACACCATATATTTT.